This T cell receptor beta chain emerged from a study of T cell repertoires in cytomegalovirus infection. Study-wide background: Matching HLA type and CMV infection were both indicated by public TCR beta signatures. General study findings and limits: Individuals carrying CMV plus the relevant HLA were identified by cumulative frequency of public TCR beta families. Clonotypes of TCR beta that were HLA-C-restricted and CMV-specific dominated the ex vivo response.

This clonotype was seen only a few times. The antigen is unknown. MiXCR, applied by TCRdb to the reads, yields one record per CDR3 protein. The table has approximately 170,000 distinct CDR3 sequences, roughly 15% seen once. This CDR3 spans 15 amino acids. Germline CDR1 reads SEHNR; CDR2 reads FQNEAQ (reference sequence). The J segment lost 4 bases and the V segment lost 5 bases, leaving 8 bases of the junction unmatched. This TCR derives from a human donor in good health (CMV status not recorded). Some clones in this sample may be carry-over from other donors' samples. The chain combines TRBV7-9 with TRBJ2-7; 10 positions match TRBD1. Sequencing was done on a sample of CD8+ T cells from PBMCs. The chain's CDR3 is CASSPDGTGEYEQYF. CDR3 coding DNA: TGTGCCAGCAGCCCTGATGGGACAGGGGAGTACGAGCAGTACTTC.